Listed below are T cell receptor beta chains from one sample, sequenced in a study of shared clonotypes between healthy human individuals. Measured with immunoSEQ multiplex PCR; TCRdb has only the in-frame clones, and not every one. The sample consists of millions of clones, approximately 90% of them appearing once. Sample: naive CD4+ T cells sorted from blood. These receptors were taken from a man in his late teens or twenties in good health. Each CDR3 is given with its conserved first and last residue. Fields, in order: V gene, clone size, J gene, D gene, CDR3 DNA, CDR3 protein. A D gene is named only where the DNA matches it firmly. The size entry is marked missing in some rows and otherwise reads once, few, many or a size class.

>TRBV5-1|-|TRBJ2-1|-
TGCGCCAGCAGCATTAGTGATGAGCAGTTCTTC
CASSISDEQFF
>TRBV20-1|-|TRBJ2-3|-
TGCAGTGCTAGTACCGCAGATACGCAGTATTTT
CSASTADTQYF
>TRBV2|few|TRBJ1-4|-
TGTGCCACGCGCCCCCAGGATAAACTGTTTTTT
CATRPQDKLFF
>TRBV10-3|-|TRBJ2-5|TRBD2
TGTGCCATCAGTGAGTCAGGACTAGCGGGGGGTCAAGAGACCCAGTACTTC
CAISESGLAGGQETQYF
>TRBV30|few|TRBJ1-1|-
TGTGCCTGGAGTGCACCCGGGACATCGGCTTTCTTT
CAWSAPGTSAFF
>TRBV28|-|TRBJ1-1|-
TGTGCCAGCAGTTTGCGGTACACTGAAGCTTTCTTT
CASSLRYTEAFF
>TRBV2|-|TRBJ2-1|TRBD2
TGTGCCAGCAGGAGTAGACTAGCGGGAGTGTACAATGAGCAGTTCTTC
CASRSRLAGVYNEQFF
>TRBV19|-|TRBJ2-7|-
TGTGCCAGTAGTTCCGGGTTCCGCTCCTACGAGCAGTACTTC
CASSSGFRSYEQYF
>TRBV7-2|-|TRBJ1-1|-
TGTGCCAGCAGCTTAGGGACTATGAACACTGAAGCTTTCTTT
CASSLGTMNTEAFF
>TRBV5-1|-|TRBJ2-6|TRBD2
TGCGCCAGCAGCAGTTCGACTAGCGAGAGCTCTGGGGCCAACGTCCTGACTTTC
CASSSSTSESSGANVLTF
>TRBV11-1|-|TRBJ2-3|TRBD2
TGTGCCAGCAGCTTAGGACTAGCGGGGGGGTCAGATACGCAGTATTTT
CASSLGLAGGSDTQYF
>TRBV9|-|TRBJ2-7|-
TGTGCCAGCAGCGTAGAAGGGGGATCTCGCGAGCAGTACTTC
CASSVEGGSREQYF
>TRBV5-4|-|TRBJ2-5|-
TGTGCCAGCAGCCGGGCGCAGGGGGAGACCCAGTACTTC
CASSRAQGETQYF
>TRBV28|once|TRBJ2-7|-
TGTGCCAGCAGCCCCTCCTCGTCGGATTTGGGAGAGCAGTACTTC
CASSPSSSDLGEQYF
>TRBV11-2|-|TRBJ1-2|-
TGTGCCAGCAGCAGCATCCGGGATCCCAACTATGGCTACACCTTC
CASSSIRDPNYGYTF
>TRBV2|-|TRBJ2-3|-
TGTGCCAGCTATCGGCGTGCAGATACGCAGTATTTT
CASYRRADTQYF
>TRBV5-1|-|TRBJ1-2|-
TGCGCCAGCAGCGGCGGACAGACTAACTATGGCTACACCTTC
CASSGGQTNYGYTF
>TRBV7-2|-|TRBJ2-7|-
TGTGCCAGCAGCCCCGGACAGTTCGGAATGCAGTACTTC
CASSPGQFGMQYF
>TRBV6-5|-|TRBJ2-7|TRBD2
TGTGCCAGCAGTCCGGGGGGACCCCCCTCCTACGAGCAGTACTTC
CASSPGGPPSYEQYF
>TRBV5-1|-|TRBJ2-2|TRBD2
TGCGCCAGCAGCTACGGACTAGCGGGGGGGCCCACCGGGGAGCTGTTTTTT
CASSYGLAGGPTGELFF
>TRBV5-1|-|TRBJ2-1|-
TGCGCCAGCAGTTCAGAAGGTTACAATGAGCAGTTCTTC
CASSSEGYNEQFF
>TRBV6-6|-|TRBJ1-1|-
TGTGCCAGCACAATTTTAGGAGGGAACACTGAAGCTTTCTTT
CASTILGGNTEAFF
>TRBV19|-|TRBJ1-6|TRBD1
TGTGCCAGTAGTATACGACAGGGGTCACCCCTCCACTTT
CASSIRQGSPLHF
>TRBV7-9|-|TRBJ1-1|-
TGTGCCAGCAGCCTTCGACTGAACACTGAAGCTTTCTTT
CASSLRLNTEAFF
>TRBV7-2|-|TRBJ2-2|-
TGTGCCAGCAGCTTCCGCGGGACCACCGGGGAGCTGTTTTTT
CASSFRGTTGELFF
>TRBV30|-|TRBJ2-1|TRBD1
TGTGCCTGGAGTGGCCACAGGGGCTACAATGAGCAGTTCTTC
CAWSGHRGYNEQFF
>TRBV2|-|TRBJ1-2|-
TGTGCCAGCAGGGGGGGACCCGTTCTAACCTTC
CASRGGPVLTF
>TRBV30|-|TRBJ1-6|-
TGTGCCTGGAGTGTCAGAGGAAGCGGCAATTCACCCCTCCACTTT
CAWSVRGSGNSPLHF
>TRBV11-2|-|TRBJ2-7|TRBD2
TGTGCCAGCAGCCCCTGGACTAGCGGGAGCTACGAGCAGTACTTC
CASSPWTSGSYEQYF
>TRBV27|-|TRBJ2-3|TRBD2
TGTGCCAGCAGGCTCGCTAGCGGGGGGACGCAGTATTTT
CASRLASGGTQYF
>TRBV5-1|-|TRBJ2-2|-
TGCGCCAGCAGCTTACCGGAACCGGACACCGGGGAGCTGTTTTTT
CASSLPEPDTGELFF
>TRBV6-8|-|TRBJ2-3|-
TGTGCCAGCAGCCAAGACATCACAGATACGCAGTATTTT
CASSQDITDTQYF
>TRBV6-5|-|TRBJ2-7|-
TGTGCCAGCAGTCTTCGGACTCTGGGGGAGCAGTACTTC
CASSLRTLGEQYF
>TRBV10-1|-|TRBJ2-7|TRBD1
TGCGCCAGCAGTGTTAACAGGGGCCTCTCCTACGAGCAGTACTTC
CASSVNRGLSYEQYF
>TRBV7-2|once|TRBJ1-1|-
TGTGCCAGCAGCATTCGGATGAACACTGAAGCTTTCTTT
CASSIRMNTEAFF
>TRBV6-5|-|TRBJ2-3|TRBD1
TGTGCCAGCAGCCCGGGACAGAGCACAGATACGCAGTATTTT
CASSPGQSTDTQYF
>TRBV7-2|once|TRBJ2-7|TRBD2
TGTGCCAGCAGCATCAGCGGGAAGTCCTACGAGCAGTACTTC
CASSISGKSYEQYF
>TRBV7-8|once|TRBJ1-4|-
TGTGCCAGCAGCTTGTGGGGGGGAAATGAAAAACTGTTTTTT
CASSLWGGNEKLFF
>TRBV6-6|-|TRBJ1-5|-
TGTGCCAGCAGTTACATGACAAGCGAACAAAATCAGCCCCAGCATTTT
CASSYMTSEQNQPQHF
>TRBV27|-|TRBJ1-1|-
TGTGCCAGCAGGAAGGAGGCAGGGACGAACACTGAAGCTTTCTTT
CASRKEAGTNTEAFF